This passage covers 21 T cell receptor beta chains from one sample sequenced in a study of blood T cell repertoires in COVID-19. The table came from immunoSEQ multiplex PCR; TCRdb's copy has only in-frame clones and leaves some out. The data hold 110,000 to 150,000 clones, with about 88% observed a single time. The specimen sequenced was peripheral blood. These receptor sequences come from a human donor in a cohort sampled during active COVID-19.

The chain is built from TRBV4-1 and TRBJ2-7; 8 bases agree with TRBD2. Trimming took 2 bases from V and 3 from J; bases not matched to a gene: 3. This CDR3 has 14 amino acids. Germline V lookup: CDR1 MGHRA, CDR2 YSYEKL. As DNA, the CDR3 is TGCGCCAGCAGCCAATACGGGGGGGACTACGAGCAGTACTTC. This gives the protein CASSQYGGDYEQYF.

This clone was seen once. The chain links TRBV4-1 to TRBJ2-6, with D perhaps TRBD1 (5 bases). The CDR3 spans 18 residues. Trimming cost V 0 bases and J 2 bases, with 14 bases left between them. Germline V gene lookup returns CDR1 MGHRA and CDR2 YSYEKL. CDR3 amino acids: CASSQDGAREAGANVLTF. In DNA form, the CDR3 reads TGCGCCAGCAGCCAAGATGGGGCGCGAGAAGCTGGGGCCAACGTCCTGACTTTC.

The chain joins TRBV6-2 or TRBV6-3 to TRBJ2-7, with D possibly TRBD2 on 6 matching bases. Germline assignment: CDR1 MNHEY and CDR2 SVGEGT. Trimming removed 5 bases from V and 10 bases from J, with 12 bases in between. There are 11 residues in the CDR3. The CDR3 nucleotides are TGTGCCAGCAGTACCGCTAGCGTCCAGTACTTC. It encodes CASSTASVQYF.

This clone was counted once. The rearrangement uses TRBV13 and TRBJ2-7, with TRBD2 matching 9 bases. V lost 4 bases, J lost 0 bases, and 10 bases stayed unmatched. This CDR3 is built from 17 residues. CDR1 and CDR2 (germline): PRHDT, FYEKMQ (reference sequence). The CDR3, as DNA: TGTGCCAGCAGCTCAACAGCGGGGGGACGAAACTCCTACGAGCAGTACTTC. Translating it yields CASSSTAGGRNSYEQYF.

This chain links TRBV7-2 with TRBJ2-1, with TRBD2 identical over 13 bases. This CDR3 is 14 amino acids long. V shed 5 bases, J shed 11 bases, and the junction held 6 bases outside the gene matches. Looked up from germline, CDR1 is SGHTA and CDR2 is FQGNSA. CDR3 region: CASSPGLAGTQQFF. In DNA, the CDR3 is TGTGCCAGCAGCCCGGGACTAGCGGGAACCCAGCAGTTCTTC.

This clone has a handful of counts. The chain uses TRBV5-1 and TRBJ2-7; 9 nucleotides align to TRBD1. Germline CDR1 and CDR2: SGHRS and YFSETQ. CDR3 length: 14 residues. V trimming: 2 bases; J trimming: 1 base; junction bases outside the gene matches: 1. CDR3 region: CASSFGTGSYEQYF. The CDR3 DNA is TGCGCCAGCAGCTTCGGGACAGGGTCCTACGAGCAGTACTTC.

The chain has TRBV27 and TRBJ2-2; the D is unclear. The length of the CDR3 is 12 residues. In germline, CDR1 is MNHEY, CDR2 SMNVEV (reference sequence). Deletions cut 2 bases from V and 7 bases from J, with 5 bases between. The CDR3 DNA reads as TGTGCCAGCAGTTTAGTCGGCGGGGAGCTGTTTTTT. It encodes CASSLVGGELFF.

The V call is TRBV7-9, the J call TRBJ1-6; possibly TRBD1 for D (6 bases). The CDR3 spans 17 residues. Deletions cut 3 bases from V and 0 bases from J, with 12 bases between. Germline CDR1 is SEHNR and CDR2 is FQNEAQ (reference sequence). In DNA, the CDR3 is TGTGCCAGCAGCTTGGACAGACTAAGCTCCTATAATTCACCCCTCCACTTT. Translating gives CASSLDRLSSYNSPLHF.

The genes are TRBV6-5 and TRBJ2-5, with TRBD1 matching 12 bases. Germline V gives CDR1 MNHEY, CDR2 SVGAGI. Germline trimming cut 5 bases from V and 5 bases from J; bases unmatched to any gene: 6. The CDR3 is 15 residues long. CDR3 amino acids: CASSKGQGAYETQYF. The CDR3, as DNA: TGTGCCAGCAGTAAGGGACAGGGGGCCTACGAGACCCAGTACTTC.

The chain recombines TRBV3-1 (or the pseudogene TRBV3-2) with TRBJ1-2, with D perhaps TRBD1 (6 bases). The CDR3 contains 12 residues. CDR1 LGHDT and CDR2 YNNKEL come from the germline V gene (reference sequence). Trimming took off 4 bases at V and 8 bases at J, with 11 bases between the two ends. This chain's CDR3 is CASSPLTGGYTF. In DNA form, the CDR3 reads TGTGCCAGCAGCCCCCTGACAGGAGGCTACACCTTC.

This sequence joins TRBV19 and TRBJ2-7; unclear D gene. Germline loops: CDR1 LNHDA, CDR2 SQIVND (reference sequence). Trimming took off 11 bases at V and 4 bases at J, with 6 bases between the two ends. This CDR3 contains 9 residues. CDR3 nucleotide sequence: TGTGCCGTGAGTTACGAGCAGTACTTC. Its translation: CAVSYEQYF.

V usage is TRBV6-6 and J usage is TRBJ2-5, with 7 bases matching TRBD2. V dropped 6 bases and J dropped 2; count of bases not matched to a gene: 9. Germline V gene lookup returns CDR1 MNHNY and CDR2 SVGAGI (reference sequence). The CDR3 consists of 15 residues. In nucleotides, the CDR3 is TGTGCCAGCAGAGGACCTGGGGGGGGACAAGAGACCCAGTACTTC. This gives the protein CASRGPGGGQETQYF.

The genes are TRBV3-1 (or the pseudogene TRBV3-2) and TRBJ1-2; 8 nucleotides align to TRBD1. There are 15 residues in the CDR3. V lost 4 bases, J lost 4 bases, and 8 bases stayed unmatched. CDR1 and CDR2 (germline): LGHDT, YNNKEL (reference sequence). The CDR3 here is CASSPGTGVAYGYTF. The CDR3 nucleotides are TGTGCCAGCAGCCCGGGGACAGGAGTAGCCTATGGCTACACCTTC.

This chain links TRBV28 with TRBJ2-3; D is possibly TRBD2 (5 bases). Germline CDR1 and CDR2: MDHEN and SYDVKM. The V end was cut by 4 bases, the J end by 1 base, with 12 bases between. The CDR3 runs to 15 residues. The CDR3 sequence is CASSYGEEGTDTQYF. The DNA for the CDR3 is TGTGCCAGCAGTTACGGAGAGGAGGGCACAGATACGCAGTATTTT.

The chain employs TRBV27 and TRBJ2-2; the D gene is possibly TRBD1 (5 bases). The CDR3 spans 14 residues. Germline V CDR1 and CDR2: MNHEY, SMNVEV (reference sequence). V lost 5 bases to trimming and J lost 3 bases, with 10 bases between them. The CDR3 reads CASSATGYTGELFF. CDR3 DNA sequence: TGTGCCAGCAGTGCCACAGGCTACACCGGGGAGCTGTTTTTT.

The DNA for the CDR3 is TGTGCCAGCAGCCTGGGACAGGTGGGGTATGGCTACACCTTC. Encoded protein: CASSLGQVGYGYTF. The chain links TRBV28 to TRBJ1-2, with 8 nucleotides matching TRBD1. Per germline, CDR1 MDHEN and CDR2 SYDVKM. The CDR3 covers 14 residues. With 6 bases clipped from V and 5 bases from J, the junction kept 8 bases outside the gene matches.

The rearrangement joins TRBV30 to TRBJ2-1; 8 nucleotides align to TRBD1. The CDR3 consists of 15 residues. The ends lost 1 base at V and 7 bases at J; junction bases unmatched: 9. The germline V gene encodes CDR1 GTSNPN and CDR2 SVGIG (reference sequence). The CDR3 DNA is TGTGCCTGGAGTGAAGGTATGACAGGGGTTAATGAGCAGTTCTTC. Protein product: CAWSEGMTGVNEQFF.

The chain recombines TRBV3-1 (or the pseudogene TRBV3-2) with TRBJ2-1, with D possibly matching TRBD2 (6 bases). From germline, CDR1 is LGHDT and CDR2 YNNKEL (reference sequence). The CDR3 has 16 residues. Trimming removed 1 base at V and 7 bases at J, with 17 bases between. The CDR3 spells CASSQGFSGTGNEQFF. The CDR3 nucleotides read TGTGCCAGCAGCCAAGGGTTTAGCGGAACGGGTAATGAGCAGTTCTTC.

The chain joins TRBV19 to TRBJ1-4; tentatively, D is TRBD1 (5 bases). CDR1 is LNHDA, CDR2 SQIVND, per germline (reference sequence). V was clipped by 2 bases and J by 4 bases, with 5 bases between them. This CDR3 region has 13 residues. The CDR3 DNA is TGTGCCAGTAGTATAAGGGGTAATGAAAAACTGTTTTTT. It specifies CASSIRGNEKLFF.

The J gene is TRBJ2-7, the V gene TRBV29-1, with unresolved D. Trimming left V 5 bases short and J 2 bases short, with 10 bases between. The CDR3 is 12 amino acids. The germline gives CDR1 SQVTM, CDR2 ANQGSEA. The CDR3 bases are TGCAGCGTTCTCGCGCCGACCTACGAGCAGTACTTC. Amino acids: CSVLAPTYEQYF.

The chain has TRBV7-8 and TRBJ1-2, with 7 bases that match TRBD1. CDR1 is SGHVS, CDR2 FQNEAQ, per germline. Trimming cost V 5 bases and J 0 bases; bases outside gene matches: 12. The CDR3 is 17 amino acids. The CDR3 protein is CASSDTGTVFPNYGYTF. The CDR3 nucleotides read TGTGCCAGCAGCGATACCGGGACAGTCTTTCCTAACTATGGCTACACCTTC.